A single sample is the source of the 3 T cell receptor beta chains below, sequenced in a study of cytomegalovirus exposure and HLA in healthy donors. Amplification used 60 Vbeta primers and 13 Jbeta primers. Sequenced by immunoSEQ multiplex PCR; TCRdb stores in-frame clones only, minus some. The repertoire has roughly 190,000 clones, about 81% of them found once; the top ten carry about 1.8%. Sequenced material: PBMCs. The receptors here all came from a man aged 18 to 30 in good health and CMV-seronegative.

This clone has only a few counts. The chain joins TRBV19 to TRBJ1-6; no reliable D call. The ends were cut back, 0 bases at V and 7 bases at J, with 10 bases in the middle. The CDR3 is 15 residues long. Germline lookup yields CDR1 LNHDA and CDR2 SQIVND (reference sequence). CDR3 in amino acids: CASSIEDGRNSPLHF. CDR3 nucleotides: TGTGCCAGTAGTATAGAGGACGGGAGGAATTCACCCCTCCACTTT.

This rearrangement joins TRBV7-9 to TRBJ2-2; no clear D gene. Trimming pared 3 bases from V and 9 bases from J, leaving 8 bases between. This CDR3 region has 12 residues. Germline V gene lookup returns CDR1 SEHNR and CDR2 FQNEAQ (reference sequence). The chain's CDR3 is CASSLSIRELFF. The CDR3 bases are TGTGCCAGCAGCTTGTCCATCCGGGAGCTGTTTTTT.

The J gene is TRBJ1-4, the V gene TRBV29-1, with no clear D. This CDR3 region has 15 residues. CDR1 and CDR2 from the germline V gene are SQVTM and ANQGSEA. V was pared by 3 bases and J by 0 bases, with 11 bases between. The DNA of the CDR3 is TGCAGCGTTGACAGCGGAGCGGCAACTAATGAAAAACTGTTTTTT. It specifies CSVDSGAATNEKLFF.